This paragraph reports one T cell receptor (beta chain). Its specificity is not known. Unstimulated Tregs (CD4+CD25+CD127-) and CD4+CD25- non-Tregs were sorted from PBMCs. This specimen comes from a study of Tregs in tolerant kidney transplant recipients. Study-wide points: Findings come from small patient numbers and require larger validation.

The CDR3 covers 14 residues. Trimming left V 4 bases short and J 2 bases short, with 12 bases between. Germline V gene sequence: CDR1 SGHRS, CDR2 YFSETQ. Generated by immunoSEQ multiplex PCR, the TCRdb table keeps only in-frame clones and is missing some. This sample has some 66,000 clones, with approximately 92% found just once. This TCR came from a human donor who received a combined kidney and bone marrow transplant. The chain is built from TRBV5-1 and TRBJ1-2; D uncertain. Material: CD8+ T cells from blood, obtained before the transplant. CDR3 bases: TGCGCCAGCAGCGACAACACGGAAAACTATGGCTACACCTTC. Encoded protein: CASSDNTENYGYTF. The variable domain in full, with the rest retrieved from reference TRBV5-1 and TRBJ1-2, is KAGVTQTPRYLIKTRGQQVTLSCSPISGHRSVSWYQQTPGQGLQFLFEYFSETQRNKGNFPGRFSGRQFSNSRSEMNVSTLELGDSALYLCASSDNTENYGYTFGSGTRLTVV.